This T cell receptor beta chain was recovered during a study of lung T cells in sarcoidosis with Löfgren's syndrome. Germline CDR1 and CDR2: DFQATT and SNEGSKA (reference sequence). Trimming removed 0 bases at V and 3 bases at J, with 15 bases between. The CDR3 has 15 amino acids. This clonotype has ten or more counts. TCRdb reprocessed the reads with MiXCR, giving one entry per CDR3 protein. The table has more than 8,500 distinct CDR3 sequences, about 20% seen once. The V call is TRBV20-1, the J call TRBJ2-7; TRBD2 might be the D (6 bases). The sequence was obtained from a human donor with sarcoidosis (Löfgren's syndrome or another form), or a control subject (not recorded which). The sequencing input was CD4+ T cells from bronchoalveolar lavage. The CDR3, as DNA: TGCAGTGCTAGAGAAATGCGGGACGGGTACTACGAGCAGTACTTC. Translation: CSAREMRDGYYEQYF.